This T cell receptor (beta chain) was profiled in a study of graft-versus-host responses after intestinal transplantation. Study in general: Recipients got multivisceral, liver-intestinal, or isolated intestinal transplants. Anti-thymocyte globulin induction preceded approximately three years of tacrolimus and steroid maintenance in all recipients.

Points on this clone: No antigen is known for it.

The data were produced by immunoSEQ multiplex PCR, yet TCRdb's version contains in-frame clones alone and is incomplete. The sample records roughly 45,000 clones, roughly 94% being singletons. Study results and caveats: Maximum circulating GvH clone levels tracked with early post-transplant HvG decreases.

This TCR derives from a human patient who received an intestinal transplant, so some T cells may come from the graft donor. Specimen: PBMCs, collected approximately 340 days after intestinal transplant.

The CDR3 DNA reads TGCGCCAGCAGCCTGACAGGGGGGAATCAGCCCCAGCATTTT. Protein: CASSLTGGNQPQHF. The chain joins TRBV5-1 to TRBJ1-5; 9 positions agree with TRBD1. Trimming at V came to 4 bases and at J to 4 bases, leaving 3 bases not matched to a gene. The CDR3 covers 14 residues. Germline V gene data show CDR1 as SGHRS and CDR2 as YFSETQ.